The following is a T cell receptor beta chain sequence with its context. Antigen: not known. CDR1 and CDR2 (germline): SEHNR, FQNEAQ (reference sequence). The CDR3 covers 15 residues. Trimming pared 5 bases from V and 4 bases from J, leaving 17 bases between. The source material, RNA transcripts, was used to amplify TCR beta CDR3 regions. The HTBI primer set served for first-round RT-PCR of the TCR CDR3. TCRdb fed the multiplex PCR reads into MiXCR, producing one record per CDR3 protein. The sample lists roughly 580,000 distinct CDR3 sequences, 40% to 55% occurring once. Disease duration under 2 months; hyperthyroidism patients were aged 18 to 65. This entry comes from a study of T cells in Graves' hyperthyroidism and ophthalmopathy. Findings and caveats of the study: Most thyroid clonotypes with frequency above 0.001 were detected in blood. Stable hyperthyroidism was separated from ophthalmopathy by a model based on 13 V-J features.

The specimen sequenced was peripheral blood or thyroid tissue (not recorded which). This sequence was found in a woman between 18 and 29 years old with Graves' hyperthyroidism. The chain couples TRBV7-9 to TRBJ1-1; the D gene is possibly TRBD1 (5 bases). The CDR3, as DNA: TGTGCCAGCAGCAAAGGGGACGAGTGGGGCACTGAAGCTTTCTTT. Its protein product is CASSKGDEWGTEAFF.